These T cell receptor beta chains were read from a single sample in a study of cytomegalovirus exposure and HLA in healthy donors. Profiled with immunoSEQ multiplex PCR; TCRdb holds only in-frame clones, not every one. The sample has 50,000 or so clones; more than 70% are singletons. The sample taken for sequencing was PBMCs. These receptors came from a woman aged 18-30 years in good health and CMV-seropositive. The CDR3 runs from the conserved cysteine through the conserved F or W. The D gene is left open where the match is weak. Rows give clone size only sometimes, using once, few, many, or a class for an expanded clone.

CDR3 length	clone size	V gene	J gene	D gene	CDR3 protein	CDR3 DNA
15	NA	TRBV9	TRBJ1-1	TRBD1	CASSAQPGQGSEAFF	TGTGCCAGCAGCGCACAACCGGGACAGGGGTCTGAAGCTTTCTTT
13	NA	TRBV30	TRBJ2-2	NA	CAWSREFAGELFF	TGTGCCTGGAGTCGGGAGTTCGCCGGGGAGCTGTTTTTT
15	NA	TRBV29-1	TRBJ2-7	NA	CSDVPTTGSSYEQYF	TGCAGCGATGTACCTACTACAGGGAGCTCCTACGAGCAGTACTTC
16	NA	TRBV11-2	TRBJ2-4	NA	CASSFGQRLAKNIQYF	TGTGCCAGCAGCTTCGGACAGAGGCTAGCCAAAAACATTCAGTACTTC
12	NA	TRBV27	TRBJ1-2	TRBD1	CASSPGGRGYTF	TGTGCCAGCAGCCCAGGGGGCCGTGGCTACACCTTC
14	NA	TRBV5-4	TRBJ2-3	NA	CASSLGTGTDTQYF	TGTGCCAGCAGCTTGGGGACTGGCACAGATACGCAGTATTTT
15	NA	TRBV9	TRBJ1-3	NA	CASSVEWTSGNTIYF	TGTGCCAGCAGCGTAGAATGGACATCTGGAAACACCATATATTTT
15	NA	TRBV18	TRBJ2-7	TRBD2	CASSPPGGATYEQYF	TGTGCCAGCTCACCTCCCGGGGGGGCTACCTACGAGCAGTACTTC
14	NA	TRBV7-9	TRBJ1-2	NA	CASSAGGAPYGYTF	TGTGCCAGTAGCGCCGGCGGGGCCCCCTATGGCTACACCTTC
16	NA	TRBV28	TRBJ2-7	TRBD2	CASSPLGLAGIYEQYF	TGTGCCAGCAGTCCACTGGGACTAGCGGGGATTTACGAGCAGTACTTC
14	NA	TRBV13	TRBJ2-5	NA	CASSLVSGEETQYF	TGTGCCAGCAGCTTAGTTTCAGGCGAAGAGACCCAGTACTTC
13	NA	TRBV25-1	TRBJ2-2	NA	CASTPTGTGELFF	TGTGCCAGCACCCCGACGGGGACCGGGGAGCTGTTTTTT
14	NA	TRBV19	TRBJ1-1	TRBD1	CASSWGQENTEAFF	TGTGCCAGTAGCTGGGGACAGGAGAACACTGAAGCTTTCTTT
16	NA	TRBV5-6	TRBJ1-2	NA	CASSLTSLEGDYGYTF	TGTGCCAGCAGCTTGACCTCCCTGGAGGGTGACTATGGCTACACCTTC
17	NA	TRBV27	TRBJ1-1	TRBD1	CASSFEGTGSFRTEAFF	TGTGCCAGCAGTTTCGAGGGGACAGGGTCTTTTCGCACTGAAGCTTTCTTT
13	once	TRBV6-1	TRBJ2-7	NA	CASATVPTYEQYF	TGTGCCAGCGCGACAGTCCCGACCTACGAGCAGTACTTC
14	NA	TRBV6-5	TRBJ1-4	NA	CASSLTRGGEKLFF	TGTGCCAGCAGTCTAACCAGAGGAGGGGAAAAACTGTTTTTT
16	NA	TRBV14	TRBJ2-3	NA	CASSQDDRGSTDTQYF	TGTGCCAGCAGCCAAGATGATCGGGGGAGCACAGATACGCAGTATTTT
15	NA	TRBV9	TRBJ1-4	NA	CASSVGAGSDEKLFF	TGTGCCAGCAGCGTAGGGGCAGGGTCGGATGAAAAACTGTTTTTT
14	NA	TRBV6-6	TRBJ1-1	NA	CASSLQALNTEAFF	TGTGCCAGCAGCCTTCAGGCACTGAACACTGAAGCTTTCTTT
14	NA	TRBV19	TRBJ2-5	NA	CASSPRQDKETQYF	TGTGCCAGTAGTCCTCGCCAGGACAAAGAGACCCAGTACTTC
13	NA	TRBV14	TRBJ2-5	NA	CASFFGQQETQYF	TGTGCCAGCTTTTTTGGGCAGCAAGAGACCCAGTACTTC
13	few	TRBV2	TRBJ2-7	NA	CASSAQATYEQYF	TGTGCCAGCAGCGCACAGGCGACCTACGAGCAGTACTTC
16	NA	TRBV4-1	TRBJ1-1	TRBD1	CASSQEGFDRGRGAFF	TGCGCCAGCAGCCAAGAAGGCTTCGACAGGGGAAGGGGAGCTTTCTTT
17	NA	TRBV6-1	TRBJ2-5	TRBD2	CASSEGGLAGRQETQYF	TGTGCCAGCAGTGAGGGCGGACTAGCGGGTCGGCAAGAGACCCAGTACTTC
15	NA	TRBV27	TRBJ2-3	NA	CASSLRGAVTDTQYF	TGTGCCAGCAGTTTACGGGGGGCTGTCACAGATACGCAGTATTTT
17	NA	TRBV18	TRBJ2-3	NA	CASSPPNRGLSTDTQYF	TGTGCCAGCTCCCCCCCGAATCGGGGATTGAGCACAGATACGCAGTATTTT
14	few	TRBV6-1	TRBJ1-2	NA	CASAQGQANYGYTF	TGTGCCAGCGCCCAGGGACAAGCTAACTATGGCTACACCTTC
16	NA	TRBV9	TRBJ2-3	TRBD2	CASSVGGTSGEDTQYF	TGTGCCAGCAGCGTAGGTGGGACTAGCGGGGAAGATACGCAGTATTTT
15	NA	TRBV2	TRBJ2-3	TRBD2	CASSELAGGADTQYF	TGTGCCAGCAGTGAGCTAGCGGGGGGGGCAGATACGCAGTATTTT
15	NA	TRBV19	TRBJ1-1	NA	CASSPSKGMSTEAFF	TGTGCCAGTAGTCCTTCTAAGGGGATGTCGACTGAAGCTTTCTTT
14	NA	TRBV5-6	TRBJ2-1	TRBD2	CASSLIAGGNEQFF	TGTGCCAGCAGCTTGATCGCGGGGGGGAATGAGCAGTTCTTC
15	NA	TRBV7-2	TRBJ2-2	TRBD1	CASSPGQANTGELFF	TGTGCCAGCAGCCCGGGACAGGCGAACACCGGGGAGCTGTTTTTT
12	NA	TRBV29-1	TRBJ1-1	NA	CSVAPGGAEAFF	TGCAGCGTGGCCCCCGGCGGGGCTGAAGCTTTCTTT
15	NA	TRBV28	TRBJ1-2	TRBD1	CASSSVGQGNSGYTF	TGTGCCAGCAGTTCCGTGGGACAGGGGAATAGTGGCTACACCTTC
14	once	TRBV7-9	TRBJ1-2	TRBD1	CASSLGDRGYGYTF	TGTGCCAGCAGCTTAGGGGACAGGGGGTATGGCTACACCTTC
15	NA	TRBV5-4	TRBJ2-5	TRBD2	CASSKAGTSGGANYF	TGTGCCAGCAGCAAAGCCGGGACTAGCGGGGGGGCGAATTACTTC
14	NA	TRBV14	TRBJ2-7	TRBD1	CASSWTGGFYEQYF	TGTGCCAGCAGCTGGACAGGGGGCTTCTACGAGCAGTACTTC
19	NA	TRBV14	TRBJ2-7	TRBD2	CASSQDRASGAAAIVEQYF	TGTGCCAGCAGCCAAGATCGGGCTAGCGGGGCAGCAGCGATAGTGGAGCAGTACTTC
16	NA	TRBV5-1	TRBJ2-3	NA	CASSLATGTPTDTQYF	TGCGCCAGCAGCTTGGCCACGGGGACTCCCACAGATACGCAGTATTTT
16	NA	TRBV6-4	TRBJ2-3	TRBD1	CASSDGQTGGTDTQYF	TGTGCCAGCAGTGACGGTCAAACAGGGGGCACAGATACGCAGTATTTT
13	NA	TRBV5-1	TRBJ1-1	NA	CASSSGRVAEAFF	TGCGCCAGCAGCTCGGGGAGGGTTGCTGAAGCTTTCTTT
13	once	TRBV27	TRBJ2-7	TRBD1	CASSRDRTYEQYF	TGTGCCAGCAGCAGGGACAGGACCTACGAGCAGTACTTC
17	NA	TRBV5-6	TRBJ2-1	TRBD1	CASSFFRYRGPYNEQFF	TGTGCCAGCAGCTTCTTCAGATACAGGGGCCCCTACAATGAGCAGTTCTTC
17	NA	TRBV7-9	TRBJ2-1	NA	CASSMTNGGDKYNEQFF	TGTGCCAGCAGCATGACAAATGGTGGGGACAAATACAATGAGCAGTTCTTC
14	once	TRBV28	TRBJ1-3	NA	CASRPGLSGNTIYF	TGTGCCAGCAGACCGGGACTCTCTGGAAACACCATATATTTT
14	NA	TRBV29-1	TRBJ1-1	NA	CSVGGRTINTEAFF	TGCAGCGTTGGGGGGCGGACGATTAACACTGAAGCTTTCTTT
16	NA	TRBV6-5	TRBJ2-4	NA	CASSYGAGTLRNIQYF	TGTGCCAGCAGTTACGGCGCCGGGACACTAAGAAACATTCAGTACTTC
14	NA	TRBV29-1	TRBJ2-7	NA	CSVYGRAQSYEQYF	TGCAGCGTTTACGGCAGGGCCCAGTCTTACGAGCAGTACTTC
13	NA	TRBV7-2	TRBJ1-1	NA	CASSLELNTEAFF	TGTGCCAGCAGCTTAGAGCTAAACACTGAAGCTTTCTTT
15	NA	TRBV5-6	TRBJ2-2	NA	CASSKWGLNTGELFF	TGTGCCAGCAGCAAATGGGGACTGAACACCGGGGAGCTGTTTTTT
19	NA	TRBV7-9	TRBJ2-3	TRBD2	CASSQAILAGSRSTDTQYF	TGTGCCAGCAGCCAGGCGATCCTAGCGGGGAGCCGAAGCACAGATACGCAGTATTTT
13	NA	TRBV6-1	TRBJ1-2	NA	CASNPRGNYGYTF	TGTGCCAGCAACCCCCGGGGGAACTATGGCTACACCTTC
16	NA	TRBV5-1	TRBJ1-1	NA	CASSDPGQALNTEAFF	TGCGCCAGCAGCGATCCGGGACAAGCCCTTAACACTGAAGCTTTCTTT
16	NA	TRBV2	TRBJ2-3	NA	CASSDGGGLSTDTQYF	TGTGCCAGCAGTGACGGGGGTGGCTTAAGCACAGATACGCAGTATTTT
14	NA	TRBV28	TRBJ1-2	NA	CASSISPEAYGYTF	TGTGCCAGCAGTATAAGCCCGGAGGCCTATGGCTACACCTTC